This T cell receptor beta chain appears in the sequencing data of a study of blood T cell repertoires in COVID-19. Whole-study context: There were acute and convalescent COVID-19 samples, and they came from the United States, Italy and Spain.

Generated by immunoSEQ multiplex PCR, the TCRdb table keeps only in-frame clones and is missing some. The sample holds around 330,000 clones; 87% are singletons and the top ten take about 8.9%. Participant-reported clinical history was the basis for cohort assignment. This receptor was taken from a woman under 30 who had recovered from COVID-19. The specimen sequenced was PBMCs or T cells enriched from blood (not recorded which).

The chain's CDR3 is CASSRTGGGYTF. CDR3 in DNA: TGTGCCAGCAGCCGGACAGGGGGTGGCTACACCTTC. This chain uses TRBV7-2 with TRBJ1-2, with 10 bases fitting TRBD1. V lost 5 bases and J lost 7; bases outside the gene matches: 1. Germline V gene lookup returns CDR1 SGHTA and CDR2 FQGNSA. There are 12 residues in the CDR3.